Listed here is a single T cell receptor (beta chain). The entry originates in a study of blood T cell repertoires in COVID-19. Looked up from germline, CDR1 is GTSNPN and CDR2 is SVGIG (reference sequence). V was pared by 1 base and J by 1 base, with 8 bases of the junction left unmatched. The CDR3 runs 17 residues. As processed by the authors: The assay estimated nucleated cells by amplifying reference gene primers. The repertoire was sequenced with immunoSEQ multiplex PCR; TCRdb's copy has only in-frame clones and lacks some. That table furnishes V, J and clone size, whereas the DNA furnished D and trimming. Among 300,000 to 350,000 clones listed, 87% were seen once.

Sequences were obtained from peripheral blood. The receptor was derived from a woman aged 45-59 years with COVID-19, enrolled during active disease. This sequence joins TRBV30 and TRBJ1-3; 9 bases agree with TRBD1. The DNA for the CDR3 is TGTGCCTGGAGTGAATCCGGGACAGGGTTGTCTGGAAACACCATATATTTT. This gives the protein CAWSESGTGLSGNTIYF.